Presented here are 15 T cell receptor beta chains from one specimen sequenced in a study of blood T cell repertoires in COVID-19. Assay used: immunoSEQ multiplex PCR; TCRdb lists only in-frame clones, some missing. This table holds fewer than 35,000 clones, roughly 90% found once. The sequencing input was peripheral blood. The receptor set was obtained from a man between 50 and 59 years old with active or convalescent COVID-19.

The rearrangement joins TRBV15 to TRBJ1-5; a weak D match, TRBD1 (5 bases). Trimming removed 0 bases at V and 7 bases at J, with 13 bases between. The germline V gene encodes CDR1 LNHNV and CDR2 YYDKDF (reference sequence). The CDR3 covers 15 residues. Here the CDR3 reads CATSRDLNGGQPQHF. The CDR3 DNA reads TGTGCCACCAGCAGAGATTTGAACGGGGGACAGCCCCAGCATTTT.

V and J are TRBV7-8 and TRBJ2-1; D not certain. The V gene's germline CDR1 is SGHVS and CDR2 FQNEAQ. The CDR3 has 12 amino acids. V shed 3 bases and J shed 12 bases, with 12 bases lying between them. The CDR3 spells CASSFSHEAQFF. The CDR3 DNA sequence: TGTGCCAGCAGCTTTTCCCATGAGGCGCAGTTCTTC.

The chain recombines TRBV28 with TRBJ2-7, with 8 bases aligning to TRBD1. After removal of 2 bases from V and 2 bases from J, the junction contained 5 bases not matched to a gene. The CDR3 is 15 amino acids. Per the germline V gene, CDR1 is MDHEN and CDR2 is SYDVKM. CDR3 bases: TGTGCCAGCAGTTTAGGACAGGGATTAACCTACGAGCAGTACTTC. This sequence encodes CASSLGQGLTYEQYF.

V and J are TRBV24-1 and TRBJ2-2, with D maybe TRBD2 (6 bases). CDR3 length equals 13 residues. V was shortened by 6 bases and J by 4 bases, with 8 bases between the two germline ends. Germline V gene data show CDR1 as KGHDR and CDR2 as SFDVKD. The CDR3 spells CATSLGGTGELFF. The CDR3 nucleotides read TGTGCCACCAGTTTGGGAGGCACCGGGGAGCTGTTTTTT.

The V call is TRBV10-3, the J call TRBJ2-3; possibly TRBD2 for D (6 bases). V was pared by 2 bases and J by 3 bases, with 12 bases between. From germline, CDR1 is ENHRY and CDR2 SYGVKD. The CDR3 totals 15 residues. The DNA for the CDR3 is TGTGCCATCAGTGAGGAGGGCGGGAAGACAGATACGCAGTATTTT. This gives the protein CAISEEGGKTDTQYF.

This clone appeared once. The chain is built from TRBV4-1 and TRBJ1-1, with 7 bases matching TRBD1. V lost 0 bases and J lost 1; bases outside the gene matches: 8. Germline-derived CDR1 and CDR2 are MGHRA and YSYEKL. The CDR3 has 17 residues. The CDR3, as DNA: TGCGCCAGCAGCCAAGAGGGGTGGGACAGAGAGAACACTGAAGCTTTCTTT. Translating gives CASSQEGWDRENTEAFF.

The chain couples TRBV23-1 to TRBJ2-7; TRBD1 might be the D (5 bases). TRBV23-1 belongs to the ORF category, with a function that is uncertain. Trimming left V 2 bases short and J 0 bases short, with 20 bases between. This CDR3 contains 18 residues. The CDR3 nucleotides are TGCGCCAGCAGTCAAGCCAAAGTGTACAGGTATTCCTCCTACGAGCAGTACTTC. It yields the protein CASSQAKVYRYSSYEQYF.

This clone rates as medium-sized. This chain connects TRBV6-2 or TRBV6-3 to TRBJ1-1; maybe TRBD1 (6 bases). CDR3 length: 14 residues. CDR1 MNHEY and CDR2 SVGEGT come from the germline V gene. The germline V and J ends were trimmed by 0 bases and 4 bases, with 9 bases remaining between them. The CDR3 reads CASSYSRGSTEAFF. The CDR3 bases are TGTGCCAGCAGTTACTCTAGGGGGTCCACTGAAGCTTTCTTT.

The chain is built from TRBV19 and TRBJ2-3, with 8 bases aligning to TRBD1. The CDR3 extends over 14 amino acids. From germline, CDR1 is LNHDA and CDR2 SQIVND (reference sequence). V lost 11 bases to trimming and J lost 5 bases; unmatched junction nucleotides: 12. Here the CDR3 reads CALDRESEGDTQYF. DNA for the CDR3: TGTGCCCTGGACAGGGAGTCGGAAGGAGATACGCAGTATTTT. The full variable domain, completed using reference TRBV19 and TRBJ2-3, is DGGITQSPKYLFRKEGQNVTLSCEQNLNHDAMYWYRQDPGQGLRLIYYSQIVNDFQKGDIAEGYSVSREKKESFPLTVTSAQKNPTAFYLCALDRESEGDTQYFGPGTRLTVL.

This chain joins TRBV4-1 and TRBJ2-1, with D perhaps matching TRBD1 (6 bases). This CDR3 region has 15 residues. Looked up from germline, CDR1 is MGHRA and CDR2 is YSYEKL. Between the trimmed V and J ends, which lost 0 bases and 7 bases, there was a span of 13 bases. CDR3: CASSQDLTGGNEQFF. CDR3 sequence (DNA): TGCGCCAGCAGCCAAGATCTGACAGGCGGGAATGAGCAGTTCTTC.

Here the CDR3 DNA reads TGCGCCAGCAGCCAACTAGAGGCCCCAGGGGTTCATGGCTACACCTTC. Residues: CASSQLEAPGVHGYTF. The rearrangement uses TRBV4-3 and TRBJ1-2, with D possibly being TRBD1 (6 bases). The V gene lost 2 bases and the J gene lost 6 bases, with 19 bases spanning the gap. Germline V gene data show CDR1 as LGHNA and CDR2 as YSLEER. The CDR3 totals 16 residues.

The genes are TRBV2 and TRBJ2-5; TRBD2 agrees at 8 bases. CDR1 is SNHLY, CDR2 FYNNEI, per germline. The CDR3 contains 15 residues. V shed 7 bases, J shed 4 bases, and the junction held 11 bases outside the gene matches. The CDR3 DNA follows: TGTGCCAGCACCCCTTCAGCGGGAGTGGGAGAGACCCAGTACTTC. It yields the protein CASTPSAGVGETQYF.

CDR3 in DNA: TGCGCCAGCAGCGCTAGCGGAATGAACACCGGGGAGCTGTTTTTT. Encoded protein: CASSASGMNTGELFF. The genes are TRBV5-1 and TRBJ2-2; 7 nucleotides align to TRBD2. The ends lost 4 bases at V and 1 base at J; junction bases unmatched: 4. Germline assignment: CDR1 SGHRS and CDR2 YFSETQ. CDR3 size: 15 residues.

CDR3 DNA sequence: TGTGCCAGCAGTTACTCGGACAGGGCCCCTACGGGGCAGTACTTC. Protein: CASSYSDRAPTGQYF. The chain uses TRBV6-5 and TRBJ2-7; the match to TRBD1 covers 8 bases. The CDR3 totals 15 residues. Germline CDR1 reads MNHEY; CDR2 reads SVGAGI. With 0 bases clipped from V and 9 bases from J, the junction kept 10 bases outside the gene matches.

The V gene is TRBV5-1, the J gene TRBJ2-3, with TRBD1 as a possible D gene (5 bases). This CDR3 has 14 residues. V lost 4 bases to trimming and J lost 0 bases, with 9 bases between them. Germline-derived CDR1 and CDR2 are SGHRS and YFSETQ. The CDR3 loop reads CASSKQVSTDTQYF. The CDR3 DNA is TGCGCCAGCAGCAAACAGGTTAGCACAGATACGCAGTATTTT.